This T cell receptor beta chain appears in the sequencing data of a study of vaccination and CD4 T cells after COVID-19. In the case of this clonotype: Its antigen is currently unknown.

Findings and caveats of the study: In convalescent patients, 304 of 307 vaccine-specific clones were mono-reactive for SARS-CoV-2 spike.

Treatment here: roughly 11-day PBMC culture with coronavirus spike peptide pools or control peptides (ViraFEST assay). ViraFEST relied on peptide pools to expand antigen-specific T cells; the TCRs were sequenced afterward. CD4+ T cells were isolated by negative selection after around 11 days of culture. Cultured CD4+ T-cell DNA underwent Oncomine TCR Beta short-read sequencing. Genomic DNA from cultured CD4+ T cells was extracted. TCRdb used MiXCR to reprocess the PCR reads, holding one entry per CDR3 protein. The sample has roughly 1,500 distinct CDR3 sequences, over 65% seen once. The TCR comes from a human donor who had recovered from COVID-19. The sample was CD4+ T cells from blood, cultured in vitro, taken after SARS-CoV-2 vaccination.

Here the CDR3 reads CSATQGQGEDTQYF. In nucleotides, the CDR3 is TGCAGTGCTACCCAGGGACAGGGAGAAGATACGCAGTATTTT. V and J are TRBV20-1 and TRBJ2-3; 9 bases line up with TRBD1. The CDR3 has 14 amino acids. V was clipped by 4 bases and J by 5 bases; unmatched bases: 7. Germline V gene sequence: CDR1 DFQATT, CDR2 SNEGSKA (reference sequence).